This TCR beta chain was sequenced for a study of control samples from healthy donors and cancer patients. The CDR3 length is 21 residues. Germline V gene sequence: CDR1 MNHEY, CDR2 SVGEGT. Trimming at V came to 6 bases and at J to 0 bases, leaving 17 bases not matched to a gene. Clones were read by immunoSEQ multiplex PCR, and TCRdb kept only the in-frame ones, dropping some. The profile covers around 170,000 clones, with around nine tenths appearing a single time and around 5% taken by the ten largest. This receptor was obtained from a woman aged 25 to 39 in good health. Sequencing input: blood. This chain uses TRBV6-2 or TRBV6-3 with TRBJ2-1; 13 positions match TRBD2. As DNA, the CDR3 is TGTGCCAGCAGACCTAAACCCGCGGGACTAGCGGGGTCGAGCTCCTACAATGAGCAGTTCTTC. It is translated as CASRPKPAGLAGSSSYNEQFF.